Below, 15 T cell receptor beta chains from the same sample are listed, as sequenced in a study of blood T cells in healthy people across ages. The authors ran a second PCR of 7 to 11 cycles using a sample-barcoded 5' primer and a J-beta primer mix. MiXCR, applied by TCRdb to the 5' RACE reads, yields one record per CDR3 protein. The repertoire holds hundreds of thousands of distinct CDR3 sequences, with over 45% as singletons. Sequencing was carried out using blood. The receptors stem from a woman aged 55-75 years in good health.

The J gene is TRBJ2-1, the V gene TRBV4-3; 14 bases agree with TRBD2. The ends lost 4 bases at V and 7 bases at J; junction bases unmatched: 6. The CDR3 loop spans 16 amino acids. From germline, CDR1 is LGHNA and CDR2 YSLEER. CDR3: CASSRGTSGRGNEQFF. CDR3 DNA: TGCGCCAGCAGCCGAGGGACTAGCGGGAGAGGGAATGAGCAGTTCTTC.

Regarding this clonotype: One end of the junction fails to match germline, which may point to a read error. J is TRBJ2-2 and V is TRBV24-1; 7 bases match TRBD2. The CDR3 is 14 residues long. In germline, CDR1 is KGHDR, CDR2 SFDVKD. CDR3 nucleotides: TGTGCCTCCAGAGGCGGGAGTCTGAACGGGGAGCTGTTTTTT. Translation gives CASRGGSLNGELFF.

The chain joins TRBV5-1 to TRBJ2-1, with TRBD1 as a possible D gene (6 bases). Germline CDR1 is SGHRS and CDR2 is YFSETQ. CDR3 size: 15 residues. V was trimmed by 1 base and J by 7 bases, leaving 15 bases between them. CDR3 coding DNA: TGCGCCAGCAGCTTGACAGGGTTGGTGGGGAATGAGCAGTTCTTC. Its translation: CASSLTGLVGNEQFF.

The genes are TRBV6-5 and TRBJ1-2; TRBD1 is a possible D gene (6 bases). The CDR3 is made up of 11 amino acids. Germline CDR1 is MNHEY and CDR2 is SVGAGI. In DNA, the CDR3 is TGTGCAACGGGGGCTGGCTATGGCTACACCTTC. It is translated as CATGAGYGYTF.

This chain links TRBV7-2 with TRBJ1-5; D is perhaps TRBD1 (6 bases). The CDR3 has 17 amino acids. V was trimmed by 5 bases and J by 4 bases, leaving 21 bases between them. CDR1 is SGHTA and CDR2 is FQGNSA in the germline V gene. CDR3 loop: CASSQRGRGVVNQPQHF. Here the CDR3 DNA reads TGTGCCAGCAGCCAGAGGGGGAGAGGGGTGGTTAATCAGCCCCAGCATTTT.

The V and J genes are TRBV7-6 and TRBJ1-1; 7 bases align to TRBD1. The trim removed 3 bases at V and 5 bases at J, leaving 3 bases unmatched. Per germline, CDR1 SGHVS and CDR2 FNYEAQ. The CDR3 covers 13 residues. The CDR3, as DNA: TGTGCCAGCAGCTTCAAACAGGGGACTGAAGCTTTCTTT. Encoded protein: CASSFKQGTEAFF.

The chain joins TRBV9 to TRBJ2-7; TRBD1 agrees at 9 bases. The germline V gene has CDR1 SGDLS and CDR2 YYNGEE. V trimming: 3 bases; J trimming: 5 bases; junction bases outside the gene matches: 6. The CDR3 consists of 14 residues. For the CDR3, the DNA is TGTGCCAGCAGCGCGGGGACAGGGTTCGACGAGCAGTACTTC. Translation gives CASSAGTGFDEQYF.

The V call is TRBV6-4, the J call TRBJ2-6; possibly TRBD1 for D (6 bases). With 0 bases removed from V and 0 bases from J, the gap between germline ends came to 6 bases. There are 16 residues in the CDR3. The germline CDR1 and CDR2 sequences are MRHNA and SNTAGT. The CDR3 coding sequence is TGTGCCAGCAGTGACTCGGACAGCTCTGGGGCCAACGTCCTGACTTTC. This gives the protein CASSDSDSSGANVLTF.

The chain has TRBV12-3 or TRBV12-4 and TRBJ1-1; TRBD1 matches 7 bases. Trimming at V came to 1 base and at J to 4 bases, leaving 6 bases not matched to a gene. This CDR3 has 15 amino acids. CDR3 sequence: CASSLGGGVGTEAFF. The DNA of the CDR3 is TGTGCCAGCAGTTTAGGAGGGGGCGTGGGCACTGAAGCTTTCTTT.

CDR3 bases: TGTGCCAGCAGCTTAGTTGCGGACAGGGCTAACACCGGGGAGCTGTTTTTT. Translation gives CASSLVADRANTGELFF. The chain links TRBV13 to TRBJ2-2; 8 bases are shared with TRBD1. The V gene end was trimmed by 1 base and the J gene end by 2 bases; junction bases not matched to a gene: 6. From germline, CDR1 is PRHDT and CDR2 FYEKMQ (reference sequence). The CDR3 sequence is 17 residues long.

This rearrangement joins TRBV18 to TRBJ1-1; possible D gene TRBD1, 6 bases. V shed 5 bases and J shed 5 bases, with 18 bases lying between them. Germline V gives CDR1 KGHSH, CDR2 LQKENI. This CDR3 region has 15 residues. The CDR3 sequence: CASSIQGYRATEAFF. In DNA, the CDR3 is TGTGCCAGCTCAATCCAGGGTTACAGGGCGACTGAAGCTTTCTTT.

The chain couples TRBV20-1 to TRBJ2-7; D unclear. Trimming removed 3 bases at V and 0 bases at J, with 6 bases between. Germline V gene data show CDR1 as DFQATT and CDR2 as SNEGSKA (reference sequence). The CDR3 extends over 12 amino acids. CDR3: CSASLDSYEQYF. The CDR3 bases are TGCAGTGCTAGCTTGGACTCCTACGAGCAGTACTTC.

This clonotype was detected only a few times. This rearrangement joins TRBV12-5 to TRBJ1-1; tentative D call: TRBD1 (6 bases). Between the trimmed V and J ends, which lost 7 bases and 3 bases, there was a span of 15 bases. Per the germline V gene, CDR1 is LGHNT and CDR2 is FRNRAP. The CDR3 is 14 residues long. For the CDR3, the DNA is TGTGCTAGTGCCCTCGGGGGGGCCTACACTGAAGCTTTCTTT. Translated, it gives CASALGGAYTEAFF.

This clonotype occurred a few times. The chain couples TRBV14 to TRBJ2-1, with D perhaps matching TRBD2 (5 bases). The CDR3 contains 15 residues. Between the trimmed V and J ends, which lost 4 bases and 3 bases, there was a span of 13 bases. Germline assignment: CDR1 SGHDN and CDR2 FVKESK. In DNA form, the CDR3 reads TGTGCCAGCAGCCTAGGAGAGGGCGGCTACAATGAGCAGTTCTTC. Translating it yields CASSLGEGGYNEQFF.

There are a few counts of this clonotype. The chain combines TRBV5-1 with TRBJ2-7, with a possible D match to TRBD2 (6 bases). V was clipped by 2 bases and J by 2 bases, with 14 bases between them. In germline, CDR1 is SGHRS, CDR2 YFSETQ. This CDR3 contains 15 residues. The CDR3 here is CASSFPGPGAYEQYF. Here the CDR3 DNA reads TGCGCCAGCAGCTTTCCGGGACCGGGAGCCTACGAGCAGTACTTC.